The rows below give T cell receptor beta chains drawn from one sample of a study of blood T cell repertoires in COVID-19. Using immunoSEQ multiplex PCR, the repertoire was profiled, and TCRdb retains in-frame clones only, with some absent. This table holds about 160,000 clones, 76% found once. Sequences were obtained from peripheral blood. The receptor source for this set is a woman aged 80 or over with acute or convalescent COVID-19. Each CDR3 is given with its conserved first and last residue. Fields, in order: CDR3 length, D gene, V gene, J gene, CDR3 protein. The D gene is left open where the match is weak.

cdr3_length: 16; d_call: TRBD2; v_call: TRBV19; j_call: TRBJ2-7; cdr3_aa: CASSIDKRERSYEQYF
cdr3_length: 15; d_call: TRBD1; v_call: TRBV9; j_call: TRBJ1-6; cdr3_aa: CASSAGQGGNSPLHF
cdr3_length: 14; d_call: -; v_call: TRBV19; j_call: TRBJ2-7; cdr3_aa: CASSLGHGTYEQYF
cdr3_length: 14; d_call: -; v_call: TRBV19; j_call: TRBJ1-5; cdr3_aa: CASGGGYGNQPQHF
cdr3_length: 20; d_call: -; v_call: TRBV4-3; j_call: TRBJ2-1; cdr3_aa: CASSQDNSGRGPGDYNEQFF
cdr3_length: 15; d_call: -; v_call: TRBV9; j_call: TRBJ2-1; cdr3_aa: CASSVGSLSYNEQFF
cdr3_length: 16; d_call: TRBD1; v_call: TRBV3-1/TRBV3-2; j_call: TRBJ2-3; cdr3_aa: CASSQRTGKLTDTQYF
cdr3_length: 22; d_call: -; v_call: TRBV21-1; j_call: TRBJ2-3; cdr3_aa: CASSKSPGASGGAIRGTDTQYF
cdr3_length: 15; d_call: TRBD1; v_call: TRBV3-1/TRBV3-2; j_call: TRBJ1-1; cdr3_aa: CASSQRDRPLTEAFF
cdr3_length: 16; d_call: -; v_call: TRBV4-2; j_call: TRBJ1-5; cdr3_aa: CASSQGADSSNQPQHF
cdr3_length: 19; d_call: TRBD2; v_call: TRBV6-4; j_call: TRBJ2-5; cdr3_aa: CASSDSRDPDRTSFETQYF
cdr3_length: 17; d_call: TRBD2; v_call: TRBV6-2/TRBV6-3; j_call: TRBJ2-3; cdr3_aa: CASSEERTSGNTDTQYF
cdr3_length: 15; d_call: TRBD1; v_call: TRBV5-8; j_call: TRBJ1-5; cdr3_aa: CASSLVWDSVQPQHF
cdr3_length: 13; d_call: -; v_call: TRBV3-1/TRBV3-2; j_call: TRBJ1-5; cdr3_aa: CASSQGRDQPQHF
cdr3_length: 17; d_call: TRBD1; v_call: TRBV18; j_call: TRBJ1-3; cdr3_aa: CASSPMTGGSSGNTIYF
cdr3_length: 15; d_call: -; v_call: TRBV2; j_call: TRBJ2-3; cdr3_aa: CASRGGASWTDTQYF
cdr3_length: 11; d_call: -; v_call: TRBV2; j_call: TRBJ2-7; cdr3_aa: CASSVIARQYF
cdr3_length: 14; d_call: TRBD2; v_call: TRBV13; j_call: TRBJ2-7; cdr3_aa: CASSRTSGSYEQYF
cdr3_length: 12; d_call: -; v_call: TRBV10-2; j_call: TRBJ2-1; cdr3_aa: CASGSDGTRQFF
cdr3_length: 14; d_call: TRBD1; v_call: TRBV3-1/TRBV3-2; j_call: TRBJ2-5; cdr3_aa: CASSRGTGKESQYF
cdr3_length: 14; d_call: -; v_call: TRBV5-6; j_call: TRBJ1-5; cdr3_aa: CASSLGASNQPQHF
cdr3_length: 17; d_call: -; v_call: TRBV4-1; j_call: TRBJ1-6; cdr3_aa: CASSQDLRPGANSPLHF
cdr3_length: 15; d_call: -; v_call: TRBV19; j_call: TRBJ2-6; cdr3_aa: CASSMGDSGANVLTF
cdr3_length: 16; d_call: -; v_call: TRBV18; j_call: TRBJ2-3; cdr3_aa: CASSPRAGGLADTQYF
cdr3_length: 14; d_call: -; v_call: TRBV6-5; j_call: TRBJ1-4; cdr3_aa: CASSAGDSNEKLFF
cdr3_length: 16; d_call: TRBD1; v_call: TRBV9; j_call: TRBJ1-6; cdr3_aa: CASSVASGQGGSPLHF
cdr3_length: 17; d_call: TRBD1; v_call: TRBV5-4; j_call: TRBJ1-3; cdr3_aa: CASSSGGRGKLGNTIYF
cdr3_length: 15; d_call: -; v_call: TRBV6-1; j_call: TRBJ1-2; cdr3_aa: CASREGGGSNYGYTF
cdr3_length: 18; d_call: -; v_call: TRBV19; j_call: TRBJ2-6; cdr3_aa: CASSLSGGQLTGANVLTF
cdr3_length: 15; d_call: TRBD1; v_call: TRBV3-1/TRBV3-2; j_call: TRBJ1-2; cdr3_aa: CASSQHTGGTAGYTF
cdr3_length: 13; d_call: -; v_call: TRBV7-3; j_call: TRBJ1-1; cdr3_aa: CASSSQGNTEAFF
cdr3_length: 12; d_call: -; v_call: TRBV9; j_call: TRBJ2-1; cdr3_aa: CASSGEVNEQFF
cdr3_length: 16; d_call: TRBD1; v_call: TRBV6-6; j_call: TRBJ1-2; cdr3_aa: CASSRDRSLSNYGYTF
cdr3_length: 16; d_call: -; v_call: TRBV5-5; j_call: TRBJ1-2; cdr3_aa: CASSSQWNTGSYGYTF
cdr3_length: 13; d_call: -; v_call: TRBV7-2; j_call: TRBJ2-1; cdr3_aa: CASSVNSGGEQFF
cdr3_length: 14; d_call: TRBD2; v_call: TRBV20-1; j_call: TRBJ2-3; cdr3_aa: CSASSGGGSDTQYF
cdr3_length: 13; d_call: TRBD1; v_call: TRBV5-1; j_call: TRBJ1-6; cdr3_aa: CASSESGGSPLHF
cdr3_length: 16; d_call: TRBD1; v_call: TRBV7-6; j_call: TRBJ2-4; cdr3_aa: CASSLASGTVTNIQYF
cdr3_length: 15; d_call: -; v_call: TRBV5-1; j_call: TRBJ1-5; cdr3_aa: CASSLGEGGNQPQHF
cdr3_length: 13; d_call: -; v_call: TRBV7-2; j_call: TRBJ1-1; cdr3_aa: CASSLWANTEAFF
cdr3_length: 16; d_call: TRBD1; v_call: TRBV4-2; j_call: TRBJ1-1; cdr3_aa: CASSPSPQQGVTEAFF
cdr3_length: 15; d_call: -; v_call: TRBV15; j_call: TRBJ1-5; cdr3_aa: CATSRDREGNQPQHF
cdr3_length: 13; d_call: -; v_call: TRBV6-2/TRBV6-3; j_call: TRBJ1-5; cdr3_aa: CASSYESAEPQHF
cdr3_length: 16; d_call: TRBD2; v_call: TRBV11-2; j_call: TRBJ2-3; cdr3_aa: CASIRGVGAGGDTQYF
cdr3_length: 13; d_call: -; v_call: TRBV29-1; j_call: TRBJ1-5; cdr3_aa: CSVAPGIDQPQHF
cdr3_length: 17; d_call: TRBD1; v_call: TRBV7-2; j_call: TRBJ1-1; cdr3_aa: CASSLAFGQGQNTEAFF
cdr3_length: 19; d_call: TRBD1; v_call: TRBV18; j_call: TRBJ1-6; cdr3_aa: CASSPTRQGDNSYNSPLHF
cdr3_length: 15; d_call: TRBD2; v_call: TRBV20-1; j_call: TRBJ2-3; cdr3_aa: CSASWAGGSSDTQYF
cdr3_length: 17; d_call: TRBD2; v_call: TRBV15; j_call: TRBJ2-3; cdr3_aa: CATSTGGGQRSTDTQYF
cdr3_length: 13; d_call: TRBD1; v_call: TRBV28; j_call: TRBJ2-5; cdr3_aa: CASIKGAYETQYF
cdr3_length: 14; d_call: TRBD1; v_call: TRBV7-8; j_call: TRBJ1-1; cdr3_aa: CASSRDRGNTEAFF
cdr3_length: 15; d_call: TRBD1; v_call: TRBV19; j_call: TRBJ1-1; cdr3_aa: CASSIAGGMNTEAFF
cdr3_length: 13; d_call: -; v_call: TRBV6-6; j_call: TRBJ2-7; cdr3_aa: CASRWDTLGEQYF
cdr3_length: 14; d_call: -; v_call: TRBV6-5; j_call: TRBJ2-2; cdr3_aa: CASSPPSDTGELFF
cdr3_length: 15; d_call: TRBD1; v_call: TRBV6-5; j_call: TRBJ1-1; cdr3_aa: CASSSGTVPGTEAFF
cdr3_length: 13; d_call: -; v_call: TRBV19; j_call: TRBJ1-1; cdr3_aa: CASTPRQSPEAFF
cdr3_length: 13; d_call: -; v_call: TRBV5-1; j_call: TRBJ1-4; cdr3_aa: CASSLRSDEKLFF
cdr3_length: 16; d_call: TRBD1; v_call: TRBV19; j_call: TRBJ1-2; cdr3_aa: CASSTRPGQANYGYTF
cdr3_length: 16; d_call: -; v_call: TRBV5-6; j_call: TRBJ1-2; cdr3_aa: CASSPDTGPVFYGYTF